This TCR beta chain was retrieved from a study of OX40 agonist ivuxolimab in advanced cancers. For the study at large: Ivuxolimab, an agonist antibody against OX40 (CD134), was given to patients.

With 5 bases removed from V and 11 bases from J, the gap between germline ends came to 19 bases. Germline values: CDR1 SGHTA, CDR2 FQGNSA. The length of the CDR3 is 15 residues. Here immunoSEQ multiplex PCR was the method, and the copy in TCRdb shows in-frame clones only, minus some. The profile shows tens of thousands of clones, roughly nine tenths of them singletons. Findings and limits, study-wide: Circulating CD4+ and CD8+ T cells showed clonal expansion by week 6 at 0.1 to 3.0 mg/kg. Low normalized T-cell clonal expansion also characterized some of the nonresponders. Expanded clones were, on average, more numerous in CD8+ T cells than in CD4+.

Comment on this clone: The antigen remains undetermined. This likely comes from a read error, as the CDR3 has no conserved phenylalanine or tryptophan at its end.

The clonotype was recovered from an adult with an advanced solid tumor such as melanoma, head and neck, liver or kidney cancer. The rearrangement uses TRBV7-2 and TRBJ1-6; a possible D gene is TRBD1 (5 bases). The sequences come from CD4+ or CD8+ T cells sorted from blood, collected in a trial of the OX40 agonist ivuxolimab. The DNA of the CDR3 is TGTGCCAGCAGCCTCCGGGGGGTTCATATTGCACCCCTCCACCTT. This translates into CASSLRGVHIAPLHL.